Listed here are 6 T cell receptor beta chains from one sample, sequenced in a study of human thymus T cells. Resections removed during corrective heart surgery provided the thymus tissue used. Generated by immunoSEQ multiplex PCR, the TCRdb table keeps only in-frame clones and is missing some. The sample holds fewer than 85,000 clones, 85% to 95% seen once. The source material was thymus tissue. The receptors originated from a girl less than two years old with a congenital heart defect but otherwise immunologically healthy.

The chain recombines TRBV6-5 with TRBJ2-1, with 7 positions matching TRBD1. With V trimmed by 8 bases and J by 7 bases, 8 bases remained unmatched. The germline gives CDR1 MNHEY, CDR2 SVGAGI. The CDR3 has 13 amino acids. The CDR3 loop reads CASSRQGWNEQFF. The CDR3 coding sequence is TGTGCCAGCTCCAGACAGGGTTGGAATGAGCAGTTCTTC.

This chain connects TRBV11-3 to TRBJ2-1; 8 bases fit TRBD1. V shed 5 bases and J 2 bases; nucleotides not matched to a gene: 11. The CDR3 spans 17 residues. CDR1 is SGHNT, CDR2 YENEEA, per germline. CDR3: CASSHTGQGVTYNEQFF. CDR3 sequence (DNA): TGTGCCAGCAGCCATACCGGACAGGGTGTGACCTACAATGAGCAGTTCTTC.

The gene calls are TRBV14 and TRBJ1-2; D is ambiguous. The CDR3 is 13 amino acids. With 1 base removed from V and 2 bases from J, the gap between germline ends came to 5 bases. Germline CDR1 and CDR2: SGHDN and FVKESK. CDR3 nucleotides: TGTGCCAGCAGCCAAGTTCCCAACTATGGCTACACCTTC. Translation gives CASSQVPNYGYTF.

The chain links TRBV5-1 to TRBJ2-2, with TRBD2 identical over 7 bases. V was clipped by 0 bases and J by 2 bases; unmatched bases: 7. CDR3 length equals 17 residues. Germline assignment: CDR1 SGHRS and CDR2 YFSETQ. CDR3 sequence: CASSLVKLAFNTGELFF. In DNA form, the CDR3 reads TGCGCCAGCAGCTTGGTAAAACTAGCGTTTAACACCGGGGAGCTGTTTTTT.

The V and J genes are TRBV5-5 and TRBJ1-2, with D tentatively TRBD1 (5 bases). The germline V gene encodes CDR1 SGHKS and CDR2 YYEKEE (reference sequence). The ends were cut back, 4 bases at V and 3 bases at J, with 13 bases in the middle. This CDR3 is 14 amino acids long. The CDR3 coding sequence is TGTGCCAGCAGCCCGGGAGACAGCTACTATGGCTACACCTTC. As protein: CASSPGDSYYGYTF. The full variable domain, with the rest looked up from reference TRBV5-5 and TRBJ1-2, is DAGVTQSPTHLIKTRGQQVTLRCSPISGHKSVSWYQQVLGQGPQFIFQYYEKEERGRGNFPDRFSARQFPNYSSELNVNALLLGDSALYLCASSPGDSYYGYTFGSGTRLTVV.

J is TRBJ2-5 and V is TRBV7-9; 9 nucleotides match TRBD1. The J segment lost 4 bases and the V segment lost 1 base, leaving 4 bases of the junction unmatched. Germline-derived CDR1 and CDR2 are SEHNR and FQNEAQ (reference sequence). The CDR3 consists of 15 residues. CDR3 sequence reads: CASSLGTGVAETQYF. For the CDR3, the DNA is TGTGCCAGCAGCTTAGGGACAGGGGTTGCAGAGACCCAGTACTTC.